Listed here is a single TCR beta chain. The antigen remains unidentified. This sample was included in a study of T cell responses to AZD1222 COVID-19 vaccine. General study findings and limits: Samples come after the peak T cell response, not at day 14. Females made up more of the donors, who were largely white British, and clonal diversity may have come out too low. Following two doses of AZD1222, Spike-specific TCR breadth and depth rose.

TCRdb keeps only in-frame clones here, not all; method: immunoSEQ multiplex PCR. This sample has 150,000 to 190,000 clones, with 90% to 95% found just once. Germline-derived CDR1 and CDR2 are LNHNV and YYDKDF (reference sequence). The V and J ends lost 4 bases and 6 bases, in that order; junction bases with no gene match: 4. The CDR3 sequence is 14 residues long. This sample comprised peripheral blood, obtained 28 days after the second AZD1222 dose. This clonotype was sampled from an adult who received the AZD1222 COVID-19 vaccine. The chain carries TRBV15 and TRBJ2-2; TRBD2 matches at 8 bases. The CDR3 sequence is CATSTAGGPGELFF. CDR3 DNA: TGTGCCACCAGCACTGCGGGGGGCCCCGGGGAGCTGTTTTTT. Drawing the rest from reference TRBV15 and TRBJ2-2, the complete variable domain is DAMVIQNPRYQVTQFGKPVTLSCSQTLNHNVMYWYQQKSSQAPKLLFHYYDKDFNNEADTPDNFQSRRPNTSFCFLDIRSPGLGDTAMYLCATSTAGGPGELFFGEGSRLTVL.